The present TCR beta chain was sequenced within a study of ipilimumab plus nivolumab after autologous stem cell transplantation. Study details: DLBCL patients had primary refractory or relapsed disease. Study-wide findings and caveats: The authors say TCR, Treg and microbiome findings warrant further study.

As regards this clone: Its target is not known.

Germline values: CDR1 SQVTM, CDR2 ANQGSEA. V dropped 6 bases and J dropped 8 bases, with 26 bases sitting between them. The CDR3 is 16 amino acids. Starting 14 to 28 days after autologous transplant, ipilimumab 1 mg/kg was given. Patients got 3 mg/kg IV nivolumab weeks 1, 4, 7, 10, then biweekly through week 26. TCRdb's table, derived via immunoSEQ multiplex PCR, lists solely in-frame clones and lacks some. The profile covers tens of thousands of clones, with about 83% appearing a single time and roughly 2% taken by the ten largest. The sequencing here drew on PBMCs, taken in a trial of ipilimumab plus nivolumab as post-transplant consolidation. J is TRBJ2-1 and V is TRBV29-1, with D perhaps TRBD2 (7 bases). The sequence came from a male donor with diffuse large B-cell lymphoma. CDR3 in DNA: TGCAGCGTGGAGGGGGGGGCCGCCACGGGTACCCATGAGCAGTTCTTC. This encodes CSVEGGAATGTHEQFF.